This T cell receptor (beta chain) is from a study of OX40 agonist ivuxolimab in advanced cancers. Sequencing used immunoSEQ multiplex PCR; TCRdb keeps in-frame clones, though not all of them. The sample carries some 100,000 clones, roughly 90% recorded once. Trimming took 4 bases from V and 2 from J, leaving 8 bases between them. CDR1 SGHRS and CDR2 YFSETQ come from the germline V gene. The CDR3 covers 13 residues. This sequence originates from an adult with an advanced solid tumor such as melanoma, head and neck, liver or kidney cancer. The chain couples TRBV5-1 to TRBJ2-3, with D possibly TRBD2 on 5 matching bases. The sequenced sample was CD4+ or CD8+ T cells sorted from blood, obtained in a trial of the OX40 agonist ivuxolimab. This chain's CDR3 is CASSNGVTDTQYF. The CDR3 DNA reads TGCGCCAGCAGCAACGGGGTCACAGATACGCAGTATTTT.